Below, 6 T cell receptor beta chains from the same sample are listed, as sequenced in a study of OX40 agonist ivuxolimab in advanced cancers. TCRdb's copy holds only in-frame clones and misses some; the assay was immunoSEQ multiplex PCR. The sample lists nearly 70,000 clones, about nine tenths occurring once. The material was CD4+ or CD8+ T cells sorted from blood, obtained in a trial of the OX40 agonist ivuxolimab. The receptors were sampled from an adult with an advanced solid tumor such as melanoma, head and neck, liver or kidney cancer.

The CDR3 sequence is CASKVRGQSTDTQYF. CDR3 nucleotide sequence: TGTGCCAGCAAGGTCAGGGGGCAAAGCACAGATACGCAGTATTTT. The V gene is TRBV2, the J gene TRBJ2-3; 8 bases agree with TRBD1. J was trimmed by 0 bases and V by 7 bases; bases with no gene match: 6. Germline V gene lookup returns CDR1 SNHLY and CDR2 FYNNEI. The CDR3 totals 15 residues.

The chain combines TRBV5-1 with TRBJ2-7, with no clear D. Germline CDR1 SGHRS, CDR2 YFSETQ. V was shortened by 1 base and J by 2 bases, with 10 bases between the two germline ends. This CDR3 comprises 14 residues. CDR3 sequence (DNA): TGCGCCAGCAGCTTGTCGGGCAGCCCCTACGAGCAGTACTTC. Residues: CASSLSGSPYEQYF.

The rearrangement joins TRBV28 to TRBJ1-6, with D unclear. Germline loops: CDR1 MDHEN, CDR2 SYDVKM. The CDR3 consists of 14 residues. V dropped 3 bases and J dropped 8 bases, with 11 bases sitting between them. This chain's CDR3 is CASSFRQADSPLHF. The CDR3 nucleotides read TGTGCCAGCAGTTTTCGGCAGGCCGATTCACCCCTCCACTTT.

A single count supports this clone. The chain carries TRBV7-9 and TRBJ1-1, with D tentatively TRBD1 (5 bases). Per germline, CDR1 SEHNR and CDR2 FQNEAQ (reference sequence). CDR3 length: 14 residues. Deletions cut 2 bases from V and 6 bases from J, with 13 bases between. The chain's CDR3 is CASSLYPRVPEAFF. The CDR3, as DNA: TGTGCCAGCAGCTTATACCCCAGGGTTCCTGAAGCTTTCTTT.

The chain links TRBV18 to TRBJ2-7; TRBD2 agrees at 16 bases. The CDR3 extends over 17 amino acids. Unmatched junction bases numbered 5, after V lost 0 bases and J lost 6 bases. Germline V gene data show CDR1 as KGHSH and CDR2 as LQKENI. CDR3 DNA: TGTGCCAGCTCACCACCGGGACTAGCGGGGGGGCCGTCCGAGCAGTACTTC. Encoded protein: CASSPPGLAGGPSEQYF.

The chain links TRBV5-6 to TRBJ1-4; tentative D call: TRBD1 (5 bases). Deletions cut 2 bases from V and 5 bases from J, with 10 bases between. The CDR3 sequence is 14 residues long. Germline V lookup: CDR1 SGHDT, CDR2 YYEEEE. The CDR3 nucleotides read TGTGCCAGCAGCTTAAGGGGTGGGAATGAAAAACTGTTTTTT. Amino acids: CASSLRGGNEKLFF.